Given below is one TCR beta chain in context. RNA transcripts gave rise to amplified TCR beta CDR3 regions. RT-PCR in the first round (using the HTBI primer set) targeted the TCR CDR3. TCRdb reprocessed the multiplex PCR reads with MiXCR, giving one entry per CDR3 protein. The sample lists some 690,000 distinct CDR3 sequences, 17% occurring once. Germline V gene lookup returns CDR1 MNHEY and CDR2 SVGEGT. After removal of 0 bases from V and 4 bases from J, the junction contained 7 bases not matched to a gene. The length of the CDR3 is 17 residues. This sample stems from a study of T cells in Graves' hyperthyroidism and ophthalmopathy. About the research overall: Peripheral blood draws took place at initial diagnosis, ahead of any treatment.

Stability of Graves' hyperthyroidism was defined as absent ophthalmopathy progression within 18 months. Uncontrolled infection, other autoimmune disease, pregnancy or lactation barred patients from enrollment. The authors obtained PBMCs from over 7.5 ml of fresh peripheral blood. This chain links TRBV6-2 or TRBV6-3 with TRBJ2-3, with 10 bases fitting TRBD2. The TCR sequence derives from a man aged 50-59 years with Graves' hyperthyroidism. Input material: blood. CDR3: CASSYSILAGIADTQYF. The CDR3 DNA is TGTGCCAGCAGTTACTCGATACTAGCGGGGATCGCAGATACGCAGTATTTT.